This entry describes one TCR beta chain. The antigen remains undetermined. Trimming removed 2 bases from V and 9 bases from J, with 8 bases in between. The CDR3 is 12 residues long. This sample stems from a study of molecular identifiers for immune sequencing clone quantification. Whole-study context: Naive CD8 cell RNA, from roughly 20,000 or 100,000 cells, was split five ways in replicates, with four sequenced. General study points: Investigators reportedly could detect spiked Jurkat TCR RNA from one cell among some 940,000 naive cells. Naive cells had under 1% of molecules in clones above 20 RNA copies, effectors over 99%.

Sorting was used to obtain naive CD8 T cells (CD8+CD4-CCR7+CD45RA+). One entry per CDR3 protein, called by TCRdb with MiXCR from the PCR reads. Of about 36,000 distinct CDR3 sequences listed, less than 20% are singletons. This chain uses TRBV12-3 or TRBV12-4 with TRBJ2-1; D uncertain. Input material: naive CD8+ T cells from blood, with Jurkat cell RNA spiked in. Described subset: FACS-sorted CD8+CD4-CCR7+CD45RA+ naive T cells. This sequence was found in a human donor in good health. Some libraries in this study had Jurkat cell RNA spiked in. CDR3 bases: TGTGCCAGCAGTTTATCTGGGATTGAGCAGTTCTTC. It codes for CASSLSGIEQFF.